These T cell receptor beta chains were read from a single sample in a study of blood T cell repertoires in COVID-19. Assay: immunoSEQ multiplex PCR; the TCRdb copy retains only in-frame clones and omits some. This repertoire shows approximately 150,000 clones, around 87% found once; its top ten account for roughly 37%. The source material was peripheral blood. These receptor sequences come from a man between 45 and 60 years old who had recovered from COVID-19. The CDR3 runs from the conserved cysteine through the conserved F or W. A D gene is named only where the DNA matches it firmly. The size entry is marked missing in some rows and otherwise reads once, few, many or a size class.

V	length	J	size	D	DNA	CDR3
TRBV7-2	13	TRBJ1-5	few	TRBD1	TGTGCCAGCAGCTTAGCCGGGGACAGGCCCCAGCATTTT	CASSLAGDRPQHF
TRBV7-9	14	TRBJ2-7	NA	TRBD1	TGTGCCAGCAGCCCCACCGGGACAGCCTACGAGCAGTACTTC	CASSPTGTAYEQYF
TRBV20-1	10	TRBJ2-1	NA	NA	TGCAGTGCGTTATCGGGTGAGCAGTTCTTC	CSALSGEQFF
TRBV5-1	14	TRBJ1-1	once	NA	TGCGCCAGCAGTACCGCCGGGGTCTCAACTGAAGCTTTCTTT	CASSTAGVSTEAFF
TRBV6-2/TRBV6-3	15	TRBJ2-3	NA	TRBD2	TGTGCCAGCAGCCCCGGACTAGCTGGGACAGATACGCAGTATTTT	CASSPGLAGTDTQYF
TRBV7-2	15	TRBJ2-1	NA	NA	TGTGCCAGCAGCAAAACAACAAACTCCTACAATGAGCAGTTCTTC	CASSKTTNSYNEQFF
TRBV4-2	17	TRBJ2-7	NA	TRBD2	TGTGCCAGCAGCCATCCCCCCCTAGCGGGGGGTGAGTACGAGCAGTACTTC	CASSHPPLAGGEYEQYF
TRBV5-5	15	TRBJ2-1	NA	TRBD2	TGTGCCAGCAGCTCCCTAGCGGGGGGGTACAATGAGCAGTTCTTC	CASSSLAGGYNEQFF
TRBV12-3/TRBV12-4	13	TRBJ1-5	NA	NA	TGTGCCAGCAGACAGGACCCCTGGGAGCCCCAGCATTTT	CASRQDPWEPQHF
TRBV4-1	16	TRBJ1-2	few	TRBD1	TGCGCCAGCAGCCAAAGGGACAGGGTCCCTGGCTATGGCTACACCTTC	CASSQRDRVPGYGYTF
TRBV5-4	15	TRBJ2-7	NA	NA	TGTGCCAGCAGCTCGGCGGGGGCGCTTGGAAACGAGCAGTACTTC	CASSSAGALGNEQYF
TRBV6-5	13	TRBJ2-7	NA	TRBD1	TGTGCCAGCAGTTACGGGGACAGCTACGAGCAGTACTTC	CASSYGDSYEQYF
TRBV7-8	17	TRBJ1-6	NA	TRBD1	TGTGCCAGCAGCTGGGAGCCTGGACAGGGGGCTTATTCACCCCTCCACTTT	CASSWEPGQGAYSPLHF
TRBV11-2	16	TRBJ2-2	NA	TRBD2	TGTGCCAGCAGCCCCCTAGCGGGGAGGAACACCGGGGAGCTGTTTTTT	CASSPLAGRNTGELFF
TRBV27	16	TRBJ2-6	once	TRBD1	TGTGCCAGCAGTTTGGACAGGGGATCGGGGGCCAACGTCCTGACTTTC	CASSLDRGSGANVLTF